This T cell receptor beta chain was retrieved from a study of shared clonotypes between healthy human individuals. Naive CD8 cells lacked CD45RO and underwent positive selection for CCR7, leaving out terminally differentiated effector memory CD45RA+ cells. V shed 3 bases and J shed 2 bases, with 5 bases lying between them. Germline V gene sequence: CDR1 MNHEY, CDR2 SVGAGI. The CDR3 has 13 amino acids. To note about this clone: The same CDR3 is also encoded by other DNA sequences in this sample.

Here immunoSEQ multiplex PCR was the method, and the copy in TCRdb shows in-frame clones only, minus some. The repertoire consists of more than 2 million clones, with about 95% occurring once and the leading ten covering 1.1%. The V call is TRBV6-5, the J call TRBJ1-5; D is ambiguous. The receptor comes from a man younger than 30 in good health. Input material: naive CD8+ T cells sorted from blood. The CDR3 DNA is TGTGCCAGCAGTTATGAGGGCAATCAGCCCCAGCATTTT. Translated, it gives CASSYEGNQPQHF.